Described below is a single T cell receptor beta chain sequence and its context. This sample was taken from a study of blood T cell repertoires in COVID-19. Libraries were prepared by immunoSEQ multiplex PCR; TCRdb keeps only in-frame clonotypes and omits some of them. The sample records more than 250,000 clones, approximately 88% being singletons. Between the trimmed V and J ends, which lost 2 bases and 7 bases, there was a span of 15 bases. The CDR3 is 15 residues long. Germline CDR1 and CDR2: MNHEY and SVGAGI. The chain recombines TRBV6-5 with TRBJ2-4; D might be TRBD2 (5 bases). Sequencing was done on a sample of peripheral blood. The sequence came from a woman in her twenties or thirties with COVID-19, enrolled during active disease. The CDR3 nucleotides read TGTGCCAGCAGTTACACCAACTCGGGCGGGAACATTCAGTACTTC. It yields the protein CASSYTNSGGNIQYF.